The rows below give T cell receptor beta chains drawn from one sample of a study of technical replicates of blood from several donors. Method: immunoSEQ multiplex PCR; TCRdb's copy keeps in-frame clones and lacks some. The profile shows roughly 80,000 clones, 96% of them singletons. Input material: T cells isolated from PBMCs. Receptor source: a human donor in good health. Each CDR3 is given with its conserved first and last residue.

J gene: TRBJ1-4; V gene: TRBV28; CDR3 protein: CASSQDRGGGATNEKLFF
J gene: TRBJ2-5; V gene: TRBV10-3; CDR3 protein: CAISESRVLAGAETQYF
J gene: TRBJ2-3; V gene: TRBV7-2; CDR3 protein: CASSLTSGSYTDTQYF
J gene: TRBJ2-7; V gene: TRBV28; CDR3 protein: CASSLVRGSYEQYF
J gene: TRBJ2-5; V gene: TRBV5-8; CDR3 protein: CASSPPGLGGETQYF
J gene: TRBJ2-7; V gene: TRBV28; CDR3 protein: CASNLHPSVRSYEQYF
J gene: TRBJ2-1; V gene: TRBV6-1; CDR3 protein: CASSDPGTSGINEQFF
J gene: TRBJ1-2; V gene: TRBV6-5; CDR3 protein: CASSRPTTGSYGYTF
J gene: TRBJ2-2; V gene: TRBV6-5; CDR3 protein: CASSRRDSGELFF
J gene: TRBJ1-1; V gene: TRBV30; CDR3 protein: CAWAGQMNTEAFF
J gene: TRBJ1-2; V gene: TRBV11-2; CDR3 protein: CASSLVQGYHGYTF
J gene: TRBJ2-7; V gene: TRBV13; CDR3 protein: CASSSSGRGVYEQYF
J gene: TRBJ1-5; V gene: TRBV28; CDR3 protein: CASSIRRWDRGYQPQHF
J gene: TRBJ2-2; V gene: TRBV30; CDR3 protein: CAWTEVDGAGELFF
J gene: TRBJ2-3; V gene: TRBV7-3; CDR3 protein: CASSLGLAGITDTQYF
J gene: TRBJ2-1; V gene: TRBV10-3; CDR3 protein: CAIRSGTSGFNEQFF
J gene: TRBJ2-1; V gene: TRBV4-3; CDR3 protein: CASSPDTYNEQFF
J gene: TRBJ2-7; V gene: TRBV6-1; CDR3 protein: CASSIGHDYEQYF
J gene: TRBJ2-5; V gene: TRBV29-1; CDR3 protein: CSVEEGQGETQYF
J gene: TRBJ1-5; V gene: TRBV6-5; CDR3 protein: CASRQGNQPQHF
J gene: TRBJ2-7; V gene: TRBV6-5; CDR3 protein: CASGGEIPYEQYF
J gene: TRBJ2-3; V gene: TRBV7-9; CDR3 protein: CASSRTLSTDTQYF
J gene: TRBJ1-5; V gene: TRBV2; CDR3 protein: CASSDGTVRNQPQHF
J gene: TRBJ1-5; V gene: TRBV7-8; CDR3 protein: CASSPGGGPNQPQHF
J gene: TRBJ2-2; V gene: TRBV29-1; CDR3 protein: CSVGLLTGELFF
J gene: TRBJ2-1; V gene: TRBV10-2; CDR3 protein: CASSPGLARMPEQFF
J gene: TRBJ2-7; V gene: TRBV6-5; CDR3 protein: CASSWQLAREQYF
J gene: TRBJ1-4; V gene: TRBV6-5; CDR3 protein: CASSSQRTGEIEKLFF
J gene: TRBJ1-5; V gene: TRBV6-1; CDR3 protein: CASSEFGQAIDINQPQHF
J gene: TRBJ2-7; V gene: TRBV11-3; CDR3 protein: CASSSRSYEQYF
J gene: TRBJ2-7; V gene: TRBV30; CDR3 protein: CAWSWSYEQYF
J gene: TRBJ2-1; V gene: TRBV5-1; CDR3 protein: CASSLGTSGVGEQFF
J gene: TRBJ2-1; V gene: TRBV27; CDR3 protein: CASSLSPRNEQFF
J gene: TRBJ2-3; V gene: TRBV2; CDR3 protein: CATPDSPEADTQYF
J gene: TRBJ2-5; V gene: TRBV6-5; CDR3 protein: CASSYWQAGETQYF
J gene: TRBJ2-5; V gene: TRBV27; CDR3 protein: CASSFLFGETQYF
J gene: TRBJ2-7; V gene: TRBV4-2; CDR3 protein: CASSQRVSSYEQYF
J gene: TRBJ1-1; V gene: TRBV14; CDR3 protein: CASSQFGGNTEAFF
J gene: TRBJ1-4; V gene: TRBV7-9; CDR3 protein: CASSPDGATNEKLFF
J gene: TRBJ2-1; V gene: TRBV9; CDR3 protein: CASSVHRLAGDYNEQFF
J gene: TRBJ2-5; V gene: TRBV7-7; CDR3 protein: CASSFGAGGETQYF
J gene: TRBJ2-7; V gene: TRBV5-4; CDR3 protein: CASSLTPLYEQYF
J gene: TRBJ1-4; V gene: TRBV6-1; CDR3 protein: CASSGQLEGEKLFF
J gene: TRBJ2-7; V gene: TRBV28; CDR3 protein: CASSLWGQDRISYEQYF
J gene: TRBJ2-7; V gene: TRBV11-3; CDR3 protein: CASSLGEEEQYF
J gene: TRBJ2-5; V gene: TRBV21-1; CDR3 protein: CASSNGGTDRQETQYF
J gene: TRBJ2-7; V gene: TRBV5-4; CDR3 protein: CASSYSGAYEQYF
J gene: TRBJ2-2; V gene: TRBV7-9; CDR3 protein: CASSIRDSNTGELFF
J gene: TRBJ2-1; V gene: TRBV2; CDR3 protein: CASSRDAWTGEVGEQFF
J gene: TRBJ1-1; V gene: TRBV15; CDR3 protein: CATSPRGNTEAFF
J gene: TRBJ2-3; V gene: TRBV13; CDR3 protein: CASSSQQGLDTQYF
J gene: TRBJ2-2; V gene: TRBV2; CDR3 protein: CASSEPGRVTGELFF
J gene: TRBJ2-5; V gene: TRBV6-1; CDR3 protein: CASSEILVSGLAYQETQYF
J gene: TRBJ1-2; V gene: TRBV7-2; CDR3 protein: CASSFLGGDYGYTF
J gene: TRBJ2-1; V gene: TRBV27; CDR3 protein: CASSSLGAGVNEQFF
J gene: TRBJ1-4; V gene: TRBV27; CDR3 protein: CASSFMAPDRGREKLFF
J gene: TRBJ1-1; V gene: TRBV4-1; CDR3 protein: CASSQARGGTEAFF
J gene: TRBJ1-4; V gene: TRBV30; CDR3 protein: CACFDTGSTNEKLFF
J gene: TRBJ1-1; V gene: TRBV6-5; CDR3 protein: CASSYSLGGGAFF
J gene: TRBJ2-3; V gene: TRBV4-1; CDR3 protein: CASSQDRLGTDTQYF